The 18 T cell receptor beta chains listed next were all sequenced from one sample in a study of T cell responses to AZD1222 COVID-19 vaccine. Repertoires were generated with immunoSEQ multiplex PCR, while TCRdb's copy carries only in-frame clones and drops some. The sample shows 100,000 to 150,000 clones, approximately 90% of them seen only once. Sample: peripheral blood, taken on day 0 of AZD1222 vaccination. The receptor set was obtained from an adult in good health.

The chain employs TRBV18 and TRBJ2-7; D is ambiguous. Germline values: CDR1 KGHSH, CDR2 LQKENI. Trimming cost V 2 bases and J 6 bases, with 11 bases left between them. CDR3 length: 13 residues. The CDR3 coding sequence is TGTGCCAGCTCACCAGGAACACCCGGCGAGCAGTACTTC. Its protein is CASSPGTPGEQYF. The full variable domain, completed using reference TRBV18 and TRBJ2-7, is NAGVMQNPRHLVRRRGQEARLRCSPMKGHSHVYWYRQLPEEGLKFMVYLQKENIIDESGMPKERFSAEFPKEGPSILRIQQVVRGDSAAYFCASSPGTPGEQYFGPGTRLTVT.

The chain is built from TRBV5-6 and TRBJ2-6, with 11 bases aligning to TRBD1. The ends lost 0 bases at V and 4 bases at J; junction bases unmatched: 6. The CDR3 covers 18 residues. CDR1 is SGHDT, CDR2 YYEEEE, per germline. Written as DNA, the CDR3 is TGTGCCAGCAGCTTGGATCGGACAGGGGGCGGAGGGGCCAACGTCCTGACTTTC. Protein: CASSLDRTGGGGANVLTF.

This chain joins TRBV5-4 and TRBJ2-2, with 10 bases aligning to TRBD2. The ends lost 4 bases at V and 0 bases at J; junction bases unmatched: 6. This CDR3 is 17 amino acids long. Germline V gene sequence: CDR1 SGHNT, CDR2 YYREEE (reference sequence). The CDR3 is CASSPRLAGANTGELFF. Written as DNA, the CDR3 is TGTGCCAGCAGCCCTCGGCTAGCGGGGGCGAACACCGGGGAGCTGTTTTTT.

The CDR3 DNA is TGTGCCAGCAGTTTTAATCAGCCCCAGCATTTT. This codes for CASSFNQPQHF. The V call is TRBV28, the J call TRBJ1-5, with D uncertain. Germline V gene data show CDR1 as MDHEN and CDR2 as SYDVKM. The CDR3 contains 11 residues. The ends were cut back, 3 bases at V and 4 bases at J, with 1 base in the middle. The full variable domain, in which reference TRBV28 and TRBJ1-5 provide the parts outside the CDR3, is DVKVTQSSRYLVKRTGEKVFLECVQDMDHENMFWYRQDPGLGLRLIYFSYDVKMKEKGDIPEGYSVSREKKERFSLILESASTNQTSMYLCASSFNQPQHFGDGTRLSIL.

The V call is TRBV28, the J call TRBJ1-5; D uncertain. Germline lookup yields CDR1 MDHEN and CDR2 SYDVKM. V was cut by 6 bases and J by 4 bases, with 10 bases left in between. The CDR3 contains 13 residues. The CDR3: CASSLTENQPQHF. CDR3 sequence (DNA): TGTGCCAGCAGCCTAACAGAGAATCAGCCCCAGCATTTT. Looking up the rest from reference TRBV28 and TRBJ1-5 gives the full variable domain: DVKVTQSSRYLVKRTGEKVFLECVQDMDHENMFWYRQDPGLGLRLIYFSYDVKMKEKGDIPEGYSVSREKKERFSLILESASTNQTSMYLCASSLTENQPQHFGDGTRLSIL.

The V and J genes are TRBV3-1 (or the pseudogene TRBV3-2) and TRBJ1-5; 7 positions match TRBD1. Losses at the gene ends were 5 bases for V and 7 bases for J; bases not matched to a gene: 8. Per germline, CDR1 LGHDT and CDR2 YNNKEL (reference sequence). The CDR3 loop spans 14 amino acids. CDR3 nucleotide sequence: TGTGCCAGCAGCGCCGGTACAGGGGTACAGCCCCAGCATTTT. Amino acid sequence: CASSAGTGVQPQHF.

The genes are TRBV7-5 and TRBJ1-1; TRBD1 is the table's D call, not checked against the DNA. TRBV7-5 is a known pseudogene. The CDR3 is 16 amino acids. The CDR3 loop is CVRSPRRDRANTEAFF. The CDR3 DNA reads TGTGTCAGAAGCCCCCGGCGAGACAGGGCGAACACTGAAGCTTTCTTT.

This chain joins TRBV6-5 and TRBJ1-1; possibly TRBD1 for D (6 bases). V was shortened by 11 bases and J by 8 bases, with 18 bases between the two germline ends. The CDR3 spans 12 residues. Per germline, CDR1 MNHEY and CDR2 SVGAGI. The CDR3 region is CASKPGHPEAFF. The DNA for the CDR3 is TGTGCCTCTAAGCCGGGACACCCCGAAGCTTTCTTT.

The rearrangement links TRBV7-8 to TRBJ1-1; a possible D gene is TRBD1 (6 bases). The V gene's germline CDR1 is SGHVS and CDR2 FQNEAQ. The V end lost 3 bases, the J end lost 0 bases, and 11 bases lay between the germline ends. The CDR3 loop spans 15 amino acids. The CDR3 spells CASSFRTEMNTEAFF. The CDR3 DNA reads TGTGCCAGCAGCTTCCGGACAGAGATGAACACTGAAGCTTTCTTT. The full variable domain, with the rest looked up from reference TRBV7-8 and TRBJ1-1, is GAGVSQSPRYKVAKRGQDVALRCDPISGHVSLFWYQQALGQGPEFLTYFQNEAQLDKSGLPSDRFFAERPEGSVSTLKIQRTQQEDSAVYLCASSFRTEMNTEAFFGQGTRLTVV.

This clone has a single count. The chain is built from TRBV7-2 and TRBJ1-6, with D perhaps matching TRBD1 (5 bases). The V and J ends lost 0 bases and 0 bases respectively, with 15 bases between them. Looked up from germline, CDR1 is SGHTA and CDR2 is FQGNSA. The CDR3 has 19 residues. In DNA, the CDR3 is TGTGCCAGCAGCTTAGCGAGGGACCTCATGAGCTCCTATAATTCACCCCTCCACTTT. Its protein product is CASSLARDLMSSYNSPLHF.

The V call is TRBV3-1 (or the pseudogene TRBV3-2), the J call TRBJ2-7; no firm D call. V was trimmed by 1 base and J by 6 bases, leaving 4 bases between them. The CDR3 totals 11 residues. Germline lookup yields CDR1 LGHDT and CDR2 YNNKEL (reference sequence). The DNA for the CDR3 is TGTGCCAGCAGCCAAGGACCCGAGCAGTACTTC. Protein sequence: CASSQGPEQYF.

The rearrangement uses TRBV4-2 and TRBJ2-5; D is tentatively TRBD1 or TRBD2 (5 bases each). The CDR3 consists of 16 residues. The V end lost 4 bases, the J end lost 4 bases, and 19 bases lay between the germline ends. Germline loops: CDR1 LGHNA, CDR2 YNFKEQ. The CDR3 spells CASSRSGVGDGETQYF. CDR3 DNA sequence: TGTGCCAGCAGCCGATCCGGCGTGGGGGATGGAGAGACCCAGTACTTC.

This chain uses TRBV2 with TRBJ1-1, with D hard to call. The CDR3 contains 14 residues. Germline loops: CDR1 SNHLY, CDR2 FYNNEI. V dropped 1 base and J dropped 0 bases, with 6 bases sitting between them. Here the CDR3 reads CASSEGILNTEAFF. The CDR3 DNA reads as TGTGCCAGCAGTGAAGGGATATTGAACACTGAAGCTTTCTTT.

This clone was seen more than once but under ten times. The gene calls are TRBV7-9 and TRBJ2-7; 7 bases are a match to TRBD1. J gave up 0 bases and V 8 bases, and 1 base lay outside the gene matches. The germline V gene has CDR1 SEHNR and CDR2 FQNEAQ (reference sequence). This CDR3 is built from 12 residues. This CDR3 reads CASGTVSYEQYF. CDR3 DNA: TGTGCCAGCGGGACAGTCTCCTACGAGCAGTACTTC.

This clone turned up a few times. This sequence joins TRBV28 and TRBJ2-2; D is ambiguous. Germline loops: CDR1 MDHEN, CDR2 SYDVKM. This CDR3 comprises 12 residues. V was trimmed by 5 bases and J by 6 bases, leaving 7 bases between them. The CDR3 loop is CASSQWSGELFF. The CDR3 coding sequence is TGTGCCAGCAGTCAGTGGTCCGGGGAGCTGTTTTTT.

The chain joins TRBV5-4 to TRBJ1-4, with TRBD1 as a possible D gene (6 bases). Per germline, CDR1 SGHNT and CDR2 YYREEE (reference sequence). The CDR3 runs to 14 residues. V dropped 2 bases and J dropped 8 bases, with 13 bases sitting between them. The CDR3 sequence is CASSLTGAGEKLFF. DNA of the CDR3: TGTGCCAGCAGCTTAACGGGGGCAGGGGAAAAACTGTTTTTT. Full variable domain (outside the CDR3, taken from reference TRBV5-4 and TRBJ1-4): ETGVTQSPTHLIKTRGQQVTLRCSSQSGHNTVSWYQQALGQGPQFIFQYYREEENGRGNFPPRFSGLQFPNYSSELNVNALELDDSALYLCASSLTGAGEKLFFGSGTQLSVL.

The chain employs TRBV7-9 and TRBJ1-6; D uncertain. The CDR3 covers 14 residues. Germline V gene sequence: CDR1 SEHNR, CDR2 FQNEAQ (reference sequence). V gave up 4 bases and J gave up 9 bases, with 13 bases separating them. In DNA, the CDR3 is TGTGCCAGCAGCTCCACGGACGGGCGTTCACCCCTCCACTTT. This encodes CASSSTDGRSPLHF. The full variable domain, its missing parts supplied by reference TRBV7-9 and TRBJ1-6, is DTGVSQNPRHKITKRGQNVTFRCDPISEHNRLYWYRQTLGQGPEFLTYFQNEAQLEKSRLLSDRFSAERPKGSFSTLEIQRTEQGDSAMYLCASSSTDGRSPLHFGNGTRLTVT.

V is TRBV28 and J is TRBJ1-5, with D possibly being TRBD1 (6 bases). Trimming cost V 5 bases and J 2 bases, with 13 bases left between them. CDR1 MDHEN and CDR2 SYDVKM come from the germline V gene. The length of the CDR3 is 15 residues. The CDR3 nucleotides are TGTGCCAGCAGTATTCCACAGGGCGGCAATCAGCCCCAGCATTTT. The encoded protein is CASSIPQGGNQPQHF.